These 16 T cell receptor beta chains share one sample of origin, sequenced in a study of blood T cells in healthy people across ages. A second PCR, run for roughly 7 to 12 cycles, used a sample-barcoded 5' primer plus a J-beta primer mix. TCRdb reprocessed the 5' RACE reads via MiXCR and lists one record per CDR3 protein. The table includes almost 300,000 distinct CDR3 sequences, 25% to 30% detected once. Sequencing was carried out using blood. The receptor set was obtained from a woman aged 70-85 years in good health.

Ten or more counts support this clonotype. The J gene is TRBJ1-2, the V gene TRBV12-3 or TRBV12-4; D gene ambiguous. The V and J ends lost 5 bases and 4 bases respectively, with 8 bases between them. This CDR3 has 12 amino acids. CDR3 residues: CASSLGSYGYTF. The CDR3 nucleotides are TGTGCCAGCAGTCTGGGGTCCTATGGCTACACCTTC.

There are many counts of this clonotype. The chain links TRBV29-1 to TRBJ1-1, with D perhaps matching TRBD1 (5 bases). The CDR3 loop spans 14 amino acids. Germline lookup yields CDR1 SQVTM and CDR2 ANQGSEA. V was trimmed by 5 bases and J by 7 bases, leaving 20 bases between them. CDR3 residues: CSVSGPPGTVEAFF. CDR3 coding DNA: TGCAGCGTTTCAGGGCCTCCCGGGACCGTTGAAGCTTTCTTT.

The rearrangement uses TRBV27 and TRBJ2-5; TRBD1 matches 10 bases. The J call may be incorrect, as the DNA end agrees better with TRBJ2-1. The length of the CDR3 is 13 residues. Germline V gene lookup returns CDR1 MNHEY and CDR2 SMNVEV (reference sequence). In DNA, the CDR3 is TGTGCCAGCTGCCCGGGACAGGGGAATGAGCAGTTCTTC. Protein sequence: CASCPGQGNEQFF.

Remarks on this clonotype: Germline and junction disagree at one end, which may indicate a read error. The chain joins TRBV24-1 to TRBJ1-2; D not certain. The CDR3 loop spans 14 amino acids. In germline, CDR1 is KGHDR, CDR2 SFDVKD. The CDR3 nucleotides are TGCGCCACCAGTGATTTGCCCGGGAGGGAAGGCTACACCTTC. Translation: CATSDLPGREGYTF.

The chain couples TRBV20-1 to TRBJ1-1; D unclear. This CDR3 contains 13 residues. Trimming shortened V by 4 bases and J by 1 base, and 10 bases separated the two germline ends. The germline V gene encodes CDR1 DFQATT and CDR2 SNEGSKA (reference sequence). CDR3 DNA sequence: TGCAGTGCTATTGGTAGGAGGAACACTGAAGCTTTCTTT. This codes for CSAIGRRNTEAFF.

This chain links TRBV7-2 with TRBJ1-3; D unclear. Between the trimmed V and J ends, which lost 5 bases and 1 base, there was a span of 12 bases. Germline V gene data show CDR1 as SGHTA and CDR2 as FQGNSA. This CDR3 has 15 residues. The CDR3 spells CASSQERGSGNTIYF. The CDR3 region has the DNA TGTGCCAGCAGCCAAGAACGGGGATCTGGAAACACCATATATTTT.

The chain employs TRBV20-1 and TRBJ2-5; TRBD1 agrees at 7 bases. With V trimmed by 5 bases and J by 5 bases, 8 bases remained unmatched. The germline gives CDR1 DFQATT, CDR2 SNEGSKA (reference sequence). CDR3 length: 13 residues. CDR3 nucleotides: TGCAGTGCTTTCCCTGAGACAGGGGAGACCCAGTACTTC. Its translation: CSAFPETGETQYF.

This clonotype has a handful of counts. This chain joins TRBV20-1 and TRBJ1-3; a weak D match, TRBD1 (5 bases). CDR1 is DFQATT and CDR2 is SNEGSKA in the germline V gene (reference sequence). The CDR3 consists of 14 residues. Between the trimmed V and J ends, which lost 3 bases and 3 bases, there was a span of 12 bases. This CDR3 reads CSASGTEGGNTIYF. CDR3 DNA sequence: TGCAGTGCTAGTGGGACTGAGGGTGGAAACACCATATATTTT.

This rearrangement joins TRBV20-1 to TRBJ2-3; D uncertain. Germline V gene lookup returns CDR1 DFQATT and CDR2 SNEGSKA (reference sequence). This CDR3 is 13 amino acids long. The CDR3 spells CSQTVGSTDTQYF. Here the CDR3 DNA reads TGCAGCCAGACTGTTGGTAGCACAGATACGCAGTATTTT.

The J gene is TRBJ1-4, the V gene TRBV20-1, with D maybe TRBD1 (5 bases). V was pared by 4 bases and J by 8 bases, with 17 bases between. The V gene's germline CDR1 is DFQATT and CDR2 SNEGSKA (reference sequence). The CDR3 has 14 amino acids. CDR3 loop: CSAIEGGAGEKLFF. The CDR3 DNA reads as TGCAGTGCTATAGAAGGAGGGGCTGGGGAAAAACTGTTTTTT.

This clonotype was found a few times. The chain carries TRBV28 and TRBJ2-4; TRBD2 matches at 10 bases. This CDR3 contains 15 residues. The trim removed 6 bases at V and 0 bases at J, leaving 2 bases unmatched. The V gene's germline CDR1 is MDHEN and CDR2 SYDVKM. CDR3 in DNA: TGTGCCAGCAGGATAGCGGGAGGAGCCAAAAACATTCAGTACTTC. Residues: CASRIAGGAKNIQYF. The full variable domain, with the rest looked up from reference TRBV28 and TRBJ2-4, is DVKVTQSSRYLVKRTGEKVFLECVQDMDHENMFWYRQDPGLGLRLIYFSYDVKMKEKGDIPEGYSVSREKKERFSLILESASTNQTSMYLCASRIAGGAKNIQYFGAGTRLSVL.

The chain uses TRBV24-1 and TRBJ2-1, with a tentative D call TRBD2 (6 bases). The V gene lost 3 bases and the J gene lost 11 bases, with 13 bases spanning the gap. The CDR3 spans 13 residues. Germline CDR1 reads KGHDR; CDR2 reads SFDVKD. This chain's CDR3 is CATSDTLAEKQFF. The CDR3 nucleotides are TGTGCCACCAGTGATACGTTAGCGGAAAAGCAGTTCTTC.

V is TRBV6-6 and J is TRBJ2-5; D is tentatively TRBD1 or TRBD2 (5 bases each). TRBJ2-7 matches the DNA end more closely, so the J call is doubtful. The CDR3 contains 13 residues. CDR1 and CDR2 from the germline V gene are MNHNY and SVGAGI (reference sequence). In DNA, the CDR3 is TGTGCCAGCACAAGGATGGGGGCCTACGAGCAGTACTTC. It encodes CASTRMGAYEQYF.

The chain carries TRBV28 and TRBJ2-5; D unresolved. The last part of the DNA fits TRBJ2-7 better; the J call may be wrong. Per the germline V gene, CDR1 is MDHEN and CDR2 is SYDVKM. The CDR3 has 11 residues. The chain's CDR3 is CASRGRGEQYF. The CDR3 DNA sequence: TGTGCCAGCAGGGGTAGAGGCGAGCAGTACTTC.

There are a few counts of this clonotype. One junction end disagrees with the germline gene, perhaps due to a read error. The V gene is TRBV6-2 or TRBV6-3, the J gene TRBJ2-5; D remains unclear. Germline values: CDR1 MNHEY, CDR2 SVGEGT. The CDR3 runs to 13 residues. CDR3 DNA sequence: TGTGCCAGCATCAGCCCCCCGACCTTTGCCCAGTACTTT. Amino acids: CASISPPTFAQYF.

This clonotype has only a few counts. This chain joins TRBV7-2 and TRBJ2-5; D possibly corresponds to TRBD2 (6 bases). In germline, CDR1 is SGHTA, CDR2 FQGNSA. Trimming took 5 bases from V and 4 from J, leaving 14 bases between them. CDR3 size: 14 residues. The DNA for the CDR3 is TGTGCCAGCAGCCCCCCCCTAGCGCCAGAGACCCAGTACTTC. Its protein is CASSPPLAPETQYF.